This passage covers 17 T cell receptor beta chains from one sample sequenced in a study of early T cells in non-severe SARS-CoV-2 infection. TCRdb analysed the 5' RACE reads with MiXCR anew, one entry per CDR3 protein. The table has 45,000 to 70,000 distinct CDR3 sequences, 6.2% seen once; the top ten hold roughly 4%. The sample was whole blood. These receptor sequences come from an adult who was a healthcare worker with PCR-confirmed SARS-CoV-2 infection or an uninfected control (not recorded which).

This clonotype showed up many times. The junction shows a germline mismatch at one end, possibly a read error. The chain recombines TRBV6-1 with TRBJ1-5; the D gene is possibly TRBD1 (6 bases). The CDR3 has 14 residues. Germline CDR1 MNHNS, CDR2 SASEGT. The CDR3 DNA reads TGTGCCGGCAGCTTCACCGGGGGCGATCAGCCCCAGCATTTT. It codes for CAGSFTGGDQPQHF.

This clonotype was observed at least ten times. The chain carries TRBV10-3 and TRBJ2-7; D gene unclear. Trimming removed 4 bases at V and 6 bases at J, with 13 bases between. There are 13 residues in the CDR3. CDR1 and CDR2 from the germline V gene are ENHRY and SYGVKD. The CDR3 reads CAISVPLTGEQYF. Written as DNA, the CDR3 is TGTGCCATCAGTGTCCCCTTGACGGGCGAGCAGTACTTC.

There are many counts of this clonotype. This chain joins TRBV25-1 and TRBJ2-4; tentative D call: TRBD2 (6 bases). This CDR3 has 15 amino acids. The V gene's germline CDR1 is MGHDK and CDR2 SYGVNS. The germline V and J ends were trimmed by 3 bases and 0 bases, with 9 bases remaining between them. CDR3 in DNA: TGTGCCAGCAGTGACGGGAGTTTAGCCAAAAACATTCAGTACTTC. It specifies CASSDGSLAKNIQYF.

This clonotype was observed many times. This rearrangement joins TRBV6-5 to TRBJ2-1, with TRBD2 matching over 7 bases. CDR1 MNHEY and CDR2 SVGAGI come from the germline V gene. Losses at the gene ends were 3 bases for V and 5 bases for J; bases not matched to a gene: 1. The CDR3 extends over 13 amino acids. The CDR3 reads CASSYGGDNEQFF. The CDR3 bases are TGTGCCAGCAGTTATGGGGGGGACAATGAGCAGTTCTTC.

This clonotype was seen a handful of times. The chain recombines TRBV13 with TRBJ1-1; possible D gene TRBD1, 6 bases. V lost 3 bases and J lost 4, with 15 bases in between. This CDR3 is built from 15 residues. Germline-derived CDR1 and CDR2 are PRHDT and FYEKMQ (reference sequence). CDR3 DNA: TGTGCCAGCAGCTTCACAGGGACGGGGGCCACTGAAGCTTTCTTT. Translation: CASSFTGTGATEAFF.

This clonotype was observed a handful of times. The CDR3 DNA sequence: TGCAGTGCTCCCCGGGACAGGGATTCCGAGCAGTACTTC. Translated: CSAPRDRDSEQYF. The genes are TRBV20-1 and TRBJ2-7; 9 bases match TRBD1. The CDR3 contains 13 residues. Losses at the gene ends were 5 bases for V and 6 bases for J; bases not matched to a gene: 8. Germline CDR1 reads DFQATT; CDR2 reads SNEGSKA (reference sequence).

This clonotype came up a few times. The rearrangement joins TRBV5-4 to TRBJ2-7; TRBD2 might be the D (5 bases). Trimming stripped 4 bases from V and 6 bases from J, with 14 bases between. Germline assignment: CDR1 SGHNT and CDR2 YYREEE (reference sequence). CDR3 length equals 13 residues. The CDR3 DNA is TGTGCCAGCAGCCACACTAGTCGCGGCGAGCAGTACTTC. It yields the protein CASSHTSRGEQYF.

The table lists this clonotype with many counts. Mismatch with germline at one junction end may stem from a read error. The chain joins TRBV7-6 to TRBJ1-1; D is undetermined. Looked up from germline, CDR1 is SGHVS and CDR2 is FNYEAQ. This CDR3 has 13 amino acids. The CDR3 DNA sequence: TGTGCCAACAGCTTGGAAGGGTACACTGAAGCTTTCTTT. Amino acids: CANSLEGYTEAFF. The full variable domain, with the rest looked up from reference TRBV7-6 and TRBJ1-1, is GAGVSQSPRYKVTKRGQDVALRCDPISGHVSLYWYRQALGQGPEFLTYFNYEAQQDKSGLPNDRFSAERPEGSISTLTIQRTEQRDSAMYRCANSLEGYTEAFFGQGTRLTVV.

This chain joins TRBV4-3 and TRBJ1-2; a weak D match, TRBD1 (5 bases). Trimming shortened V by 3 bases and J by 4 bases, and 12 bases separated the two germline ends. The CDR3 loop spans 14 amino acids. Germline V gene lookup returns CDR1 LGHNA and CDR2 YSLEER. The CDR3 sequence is CASSQGRGGYGYTF. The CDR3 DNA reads TGCGCCAGCAGCCAGGGTCGGGGGGGCTATGGCTACACCTTC.

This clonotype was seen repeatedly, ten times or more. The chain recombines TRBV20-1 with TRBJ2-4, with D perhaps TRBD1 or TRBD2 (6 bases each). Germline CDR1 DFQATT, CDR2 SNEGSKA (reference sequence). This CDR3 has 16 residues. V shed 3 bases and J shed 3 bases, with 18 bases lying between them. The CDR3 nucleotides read TGCAGTGCTAGTGTTCCGGGGGCGATTGTCAAAAACATTCAGTACTTC. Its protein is CSASVPGAIVKNIQYF.

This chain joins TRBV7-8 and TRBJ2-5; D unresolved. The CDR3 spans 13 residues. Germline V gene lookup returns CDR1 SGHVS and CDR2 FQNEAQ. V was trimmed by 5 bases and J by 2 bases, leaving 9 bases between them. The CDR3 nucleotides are TGTGCCAGCAGCCCTGGACCACAAGAGACCCAGTACTTC. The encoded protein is CASSPGPQETQYF.

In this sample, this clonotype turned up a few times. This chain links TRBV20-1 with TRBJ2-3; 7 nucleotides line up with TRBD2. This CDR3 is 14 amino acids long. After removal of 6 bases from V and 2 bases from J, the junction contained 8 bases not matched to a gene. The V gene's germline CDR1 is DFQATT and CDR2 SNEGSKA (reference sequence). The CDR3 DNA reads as TGCAGTGCCAAAAGCGGGGCCTACACAGATACGCAGTATTTT. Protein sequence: CSAKSGAYTDTQYF.

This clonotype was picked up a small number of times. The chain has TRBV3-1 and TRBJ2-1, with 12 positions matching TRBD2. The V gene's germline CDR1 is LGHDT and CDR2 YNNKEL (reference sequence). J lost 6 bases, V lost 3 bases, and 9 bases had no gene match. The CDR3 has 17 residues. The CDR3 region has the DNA TGTGCCAGCAGCCAGACTAGCGGGGGCCGGGTAGTCAATGAGCAGTTCTTC. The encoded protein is CASSQTSGGRVVNEQFF.

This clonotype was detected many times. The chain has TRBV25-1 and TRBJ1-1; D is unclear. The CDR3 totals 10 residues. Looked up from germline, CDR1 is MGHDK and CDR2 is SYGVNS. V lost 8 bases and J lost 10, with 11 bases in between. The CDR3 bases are TGTGCCAGCGGCCCCTTTGGAGCTTTCTTT. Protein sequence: CASGPFGAFF.

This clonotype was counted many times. The CDR3 nucleotides read TGCAGCGTCGGGGGGGCGATCGATGAAAAACTGTTTTTT. This sequence encodes CSVGGAIDEKLFF. The chain couples TRBV29-1 to TRBJ1-4; the D gene is possibly TRBD1 (6 bases). The length of the CDR3 is 13 residues. CDR1 and CDR2 (germline): SQVTM, ANQGSEA. V lost 6 bases and J lost 6, with 14 bases in between.

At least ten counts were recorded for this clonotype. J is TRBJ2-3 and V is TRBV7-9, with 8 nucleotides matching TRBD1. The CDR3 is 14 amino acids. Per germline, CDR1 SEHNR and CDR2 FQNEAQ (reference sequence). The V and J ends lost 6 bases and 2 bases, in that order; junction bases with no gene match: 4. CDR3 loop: CASRRQGSTDTQYF. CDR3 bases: TGTGCCAGCAGGCGACAGGGGTCCACAGATACGCAGTATTTT.

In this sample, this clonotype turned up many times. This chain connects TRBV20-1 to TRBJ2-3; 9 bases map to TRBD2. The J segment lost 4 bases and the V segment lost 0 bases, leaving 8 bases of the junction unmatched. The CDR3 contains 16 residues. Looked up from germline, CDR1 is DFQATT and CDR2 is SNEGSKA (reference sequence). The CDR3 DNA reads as TGCAGTGCTAGAGATGTAGTAGCGGGGGAGGCAGATACGCAGTATTTT. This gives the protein CSARDVVAGEADTQYF.